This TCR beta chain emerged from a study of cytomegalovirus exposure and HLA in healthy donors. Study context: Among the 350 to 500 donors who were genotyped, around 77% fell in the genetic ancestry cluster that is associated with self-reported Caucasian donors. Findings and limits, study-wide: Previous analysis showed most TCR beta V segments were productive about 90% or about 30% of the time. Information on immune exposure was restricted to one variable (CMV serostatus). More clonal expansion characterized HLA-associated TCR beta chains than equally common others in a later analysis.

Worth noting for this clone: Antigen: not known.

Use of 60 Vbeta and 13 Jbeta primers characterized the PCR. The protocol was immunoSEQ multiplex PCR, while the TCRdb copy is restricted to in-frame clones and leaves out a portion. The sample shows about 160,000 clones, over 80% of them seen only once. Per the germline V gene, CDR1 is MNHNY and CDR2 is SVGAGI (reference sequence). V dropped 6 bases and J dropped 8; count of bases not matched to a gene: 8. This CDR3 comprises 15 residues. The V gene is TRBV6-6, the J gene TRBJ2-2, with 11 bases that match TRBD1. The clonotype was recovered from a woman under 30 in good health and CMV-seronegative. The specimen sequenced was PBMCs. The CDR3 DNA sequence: TGTGCCAGCAGACCCGGTGGACAGGGGGCTGGGGAGCTGTTTTTT. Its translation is CASRPGGQGAGELFF.